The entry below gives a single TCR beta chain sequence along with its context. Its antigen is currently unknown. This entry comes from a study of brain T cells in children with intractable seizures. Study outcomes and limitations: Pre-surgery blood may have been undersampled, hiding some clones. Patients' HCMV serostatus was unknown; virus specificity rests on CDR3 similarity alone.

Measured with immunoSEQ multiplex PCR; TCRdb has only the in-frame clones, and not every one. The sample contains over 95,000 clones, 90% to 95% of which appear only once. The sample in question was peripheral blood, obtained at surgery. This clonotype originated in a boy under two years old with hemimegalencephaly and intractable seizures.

CDR3 sequence: CASSPRADTEAFF. The CDR3 DNA reads TGTGCCAGCTCACCCCGGGCGGACACTGAAGCTTTCTTT. V usage is TRBV6-5 and J usage is TRBJ1-1; unclear D gene. CDR1 MNHEY and CDR2 SVGAGI come from the germline V gene. The CDR3 consists of 13 residues. The V end was cut by 8 bases, the J end by 3 bases, with 13 bases between.